One sample yielded the 9 T cell receptor beta chains listed below, sequenced in a study of shared clonotypes between healthy human individuals. Cells designated naive CD8 were CD45RO-negative and were positively selected for CCR7, with terminally differentiated effector memory CD45RA+ cells excluded. Sequenced by immunoSEQ multiplex PCR; TCRdb stores in-frame clones only, minus some. The sample shows around 600,000 clones, 85% to 95% of them seen only once. The source material was naive CD8+ T cells sorted from blood. These TCRs come from a woman under 40 in good health.

The genes are TRBV2 and TRBJ2-7; TRBD2 aligns across 13 bases. CDR3 length: 16 amino acids. J gave up 4 bases and V 5 bases, and 8 bases lay outside the gene matches. Germline V gene lookup returns CDR1 SNHLY and CDR2 FYNNEI. The CDR3 protein is CASSFSQLAGGYEQYF. Written as DNA, the CDR3 is TGTGCCAGCAGTTTTTCACAACTAGCGGGAGGGTACGAGCAGTACTTC.

This chain uses TRBV4-1 with TRBJ2-7, with 15 positions matching TRBD2. The CDR3 totals 15 residues. Germline CDR1 is MGHRA and CDR2 is YSYEKL. The J segment lost 6 bases and the V segment lost 4 bases, leaving 4 bases of the junction unmatched. The CDR3 region has the DNA TGCGCCAGCAGCCGTGGACTAGCGGGAGGGCCCGAGCAGTACTTC. Encoded protein: CASSRGLAGGPEQYF.

CDR3 loop: CATSRVGTANTEAFF. CDR3 in DNA: TGTGCCACCAGCAGGGTCGGGACCGCAAACACTGAAGCTTTCTTT. This rearrangement joins TRBV15 to TRBJ1-1; D might be TRBD1 (5 bases). Germline V lookup: CDR1 LNHNV, CDR2 YYDKDF (reference sequence). This CDR3 spans 15 amino acids. The V end lost 3 bases, the J end lost 2 bases, and 13 bases lay between the germline ends.

The rearrangement links TRBV15 to TRBJ2-5; D might be TRBD1 (5 bases). The V gene lost 7 bases and the J gene lost 4 bases, with 10 bases spanning the gap. This CDR3 region has 12 residues. The germline gives CDR1 LNHNV, CDR2 YYDKDF (reference sequence). The CDR3 nucleotides read TGTGCCACCACCAGTCAGGGAGAGACCCAGTACTTC. Residues: CATTSQGETQYF.

V gene TRBV11-2 combines with J gene TRBJ1-2; TRBD1 is a possible D gene (5 bases). CDR1 is SGHAT, CDR2 FQNNGV, per germline. V was pared by 0 bases and J by 3 bases, with 11 bases between. There are 15 residues in the CDR3. This chain's CDR3 is CASSLESRGDYGYTF. CDR3 in DNA: TGTGCCAGCAGCTTAGAGAGTAGGGGAGACTATGGCTACACCTTC.

The gene calls are TRBV28 and TRBJ2-2; maybe TRBD1 (6 bases). V was cut by 3 bases and J by 5 bases, with 10 bases left in between. Germline values: CDR1 MDHEN, CDR2 SYDVKM. The CDR3 is 14 residues long. The CDR3 loop reads CASSFRTETGELFF. CDR3 nucleotides: TGTGCCAGCAGTTTTAGGACAGAGACCGGGGAGCTGTTTTTT.

This chain connects TRBV7-6 to TRBJ2-1, with 10 bases fitting TRBD2. CDR1 and CDR2 (germline): SGHVS, FNYEAQ. The junction had 3 bases not matched to a gene; V was cut back by 0 bases and J by 1 base. The CDR3 totals 17 residues. The CDR3 sequence is CASSLALAGWSYNEQFF. The CDR3, as DNA: TGTGCCAGCAGCTTAGCACTAGCGGGATGGTCCTACAATGAGCAGTTCTTC.

The V and J genes are TRBV27 and TRBJ1-2, with D unclear. The CDR3 consists of 15 residues. Trimming stripped 4 bases from V and 3 bases from J, with 15 bases between. Germline assignment: CDR1 MNHEY and CDR2 SMNVEV (reference sequence). The CDR3 bases are TGTGCCAGCAGTTACACCCCGGATTCGTACTATGGCTACACCTTC. Translation: CASSYTPDSYYGYTF.

This chain uses TRBV5-4 with TRBJ2-2, with D possibly being TRBD2 (6 bases). CDR1 and CDR2 (germline): SGHNT, YYREEE (reference sequence). Trimming left V 1 base short and J 4 bases short, with 17 bases between. The CDR3 contains 17 residues. In DNA, the CDR3 is TGTGCCAGCAGCTTGAATGGGGGAGGAGGGGCCACCGGGGAGCTGTTTTTT. Translating it yields CASSLNGGGGATGELFF. The full variable domain, in which reference TRBV5-4 and TRBJ2-2 provide the parts outside the CDR3, is ETGVTQSPTHLIKTRGQQVTLRCSSQSGHNTVSWYQQALGQGPQFIFQYYREEENGRGNFPPRFSGLQFPNYSSELNVNALELDDSALYLCASSLNGGGGATGELFFGEGSRLTVL.